The present T cell receptor beta chain was sequenced within a study of T cells after yellow fever vaccination. Study-wide findings and caveats: The booster response re-showed most primary clones: over 95% CD4, approximately 90% CD8. Some clonotypes, a small share, were shared between CD4 and CD8 compartments.

Concerning this clonotype: Its antigen is undetermined.

TCRdb passed the 5' RACE reads through MiXCR, listing each CDR3 protein once. The table records about 360,000 distinct CDR3 sequences, 6.2% of them present only once. Sequenced material: PBMCs, taken 5 days after the yellow fever booster vaccination. This sequence was found in a man younger than 40 who received the YFV17D yellow fever vaccine.

CDR3 sequence: CASSHGTEEREQYF. In DNA, the CDR3 is TGCGCCAGCAGCCACGGGACAGAAGAGCGCGAGCAGTACTTC. The V call is TRBV4-1, the J call TRBJ2-7; 7 bases fit TRBD1. V was pared by 3 bases and J by 6 bases, with 8 bases of the junction left unmatched. This CDR3 comprises 14 residues. Germline loops: CDR1 MGHRA, CDR2 YSYEKL.